This T cell receptor beta chain was retrieved from a study of blood T cells in healthy people across ages. The germline V gene has CDR1 LGHDT and CDR2 YNNKEL (reference sequence). The CDR3 has 16 amino acids. To note about this clonotype: The junction and the germline gene differ at one end; a read error may be behind it.

For the second PCR, which ran for about 7 to 11 cycles, a sample-barcoded 5' primer and a J-beta primer mix were used. Via MiXCR, TCRdb re-called the 5' RACE reads, giving one row per CDR3 protein. The sample lists about 900,000 distinct CDR3 sequences, roughly 50% occurring once. The sample comprised blood. The rearrangement links TRBV3-1 to TRBJ2-7, with 9 bases matching TRBD1. This sequence was found in a man aged 25-45 years in good health. The CDR3 here is CVSSQDAGQGFYEQYF. The CDR3 region has the DNA TGTGTCAGCAGCCAAGATGCGGGACAGGGTTTCTACGAGCAGTACTTC.